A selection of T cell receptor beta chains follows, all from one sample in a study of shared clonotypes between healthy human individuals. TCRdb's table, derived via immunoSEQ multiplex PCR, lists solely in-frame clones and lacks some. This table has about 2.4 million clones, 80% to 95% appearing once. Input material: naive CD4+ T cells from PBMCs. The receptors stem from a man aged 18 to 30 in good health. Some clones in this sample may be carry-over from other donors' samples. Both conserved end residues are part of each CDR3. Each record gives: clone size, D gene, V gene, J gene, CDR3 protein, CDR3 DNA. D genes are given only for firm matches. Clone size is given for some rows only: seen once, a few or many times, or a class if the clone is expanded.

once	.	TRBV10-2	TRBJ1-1	CASRARVNTEAFF	TGCGCCAGCAGGGCCAGAGTGAACACTGAAGCTTTCTTT
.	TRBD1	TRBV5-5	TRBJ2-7	CASSSTGTANYEQYF	TGTGCCAGCAGCTCAACCGGGACAGCAAACTACGAGCAGTACTTC
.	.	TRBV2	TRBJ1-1	CASIVEGGTEAFF	TGTGCCAGCATCGTGGAGGGAGGCACTGAAGCTTTCTTT
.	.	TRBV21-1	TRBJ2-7	CASIKRWTGLALLIYEQYF	TGTGCCAGCATAAAACGATGGACAGGACTAGCTCTACTGATTTACGAGCAGTACTTC
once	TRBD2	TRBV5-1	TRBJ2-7	CASSWGLAGTYEQYF	TGCGCCAGCAGCTGGGGACTAGCGGGAACTTACGAGCAGTACTTC
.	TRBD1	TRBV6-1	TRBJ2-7	CASSEQQGVSSYEQYF	TGTGCCAGCAGTGAGCAACAGGGGGTAAGCTCCTACGAGCAGTACTTC
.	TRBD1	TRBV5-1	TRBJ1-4	CASSTGQGGEKLFF	TGCGCCAGCAGCACGGGACAGGGCGGTGAAAAACTGTTTTTT
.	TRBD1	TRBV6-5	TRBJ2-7	CASSNPGQPYEQYF	TGTGCCAGCAGCAATCCGGGACAGCCCTACGAGCAGTACTTC
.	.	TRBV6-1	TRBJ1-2	CASSMFYRNYGYTF	TGTGCCAGCAGCATGTTTTACAGGAACTATGGCTACACCTTC
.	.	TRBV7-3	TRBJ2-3	CASSSAGDTQYF	TGTGCCAGCAGCTCTGCAGGGGATACGCAGTATTTT
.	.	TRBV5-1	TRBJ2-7	CASSLVGVDEQYF	TGCGCCAGCAGCTTGGTAGGGGTCGACGAGCAGTACTTC
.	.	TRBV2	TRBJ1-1	CASSEGPGVNTEAFF	TGTGCCAGCAGTGAAGGTCCGGGGGTGAACACTGAAGCTTTCTTT
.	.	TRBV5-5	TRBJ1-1	CASRASYANTEAFF	TGTGCCAGCAGGGCCTCTTATGCAAACACTGAAGCTTTCTTT
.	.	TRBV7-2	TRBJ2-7	CASSLAGTSSYEQYF	TGTGCCAGCAGCTTAGCGGGGACCAGCTCCTACGAGCAGTACTTC
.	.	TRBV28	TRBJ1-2	CASKVANYGYTF	TGTGCCAGCAAAGTTGCTAACTATGGCTACACCTTC
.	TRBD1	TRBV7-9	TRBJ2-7	CASRSGQGSYEQYF	TGTGCCAGCAGATCGGGACAGGGATCCTACGAGCAGTACTTC
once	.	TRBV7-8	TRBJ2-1	CASSLEGRTLGNEQFF	TGTGCCAGCAGCTTAGAGGGCAGGACTTTGGGCAATGAGCAGTTCTTC
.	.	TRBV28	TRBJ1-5	CASSLSVGNQPQHF	TGTGCCAGCAGTTTAAGCGTAGGCAATCAGCCCCAGCATTTT
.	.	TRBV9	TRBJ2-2	CASRRGDPNTGELFF	TGTGCCAGCAGACGTGGGGACCCCAACACCGGGGAGCTGTTTTTT
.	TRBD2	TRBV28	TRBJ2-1	CASSLSSGSVNEQFF	TGTGCCAGCAGTTTATCTAGCGGGAGTGTGAATGAGCAGTTCTTC
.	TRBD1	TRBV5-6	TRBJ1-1	CASRVRQGAGTEAFF	TGTGCCAGCAGAGTAAGACAGGGGGCGGGTACTGAAGCTTTCTTT
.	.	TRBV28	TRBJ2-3	CASSPVYGGAPTQYF	TGTGCCAGCAGTCCTGTTTATGGGGGGGCCCCAACGCAGTATTTT
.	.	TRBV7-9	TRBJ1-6	CASSLAVGGSSYNSPLHF	TGTGCCAGCAGCTTAGCGGTCGGGGGGAGCTCCTATAATTCACCCCTCCACTTT
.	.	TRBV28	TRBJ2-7	CASSLGHEQYF	TGTGCCAGCAGTTTAGGCCACGAGCAGTACTTC